Listed here are 25 T cell receptor beta chains from one sample, sequenced in a study. MiXCR, run by TCRdb on the RT-PCR reads, gives a single entry per CDR3 protein. The sample yields more than 550,000 distinct CDR3 sequences, 13% to 15% seen once. Material for sequencing was memory CD4+ T cells from blood. These receptors all come from a female donor in good health, serving as a healthy control.

In DNA form, the CDR3 reads TGTGCCAGCAGCTTAGAAGAGGCCAGGTCTGCGGCTTTCTTT. This sequence encodes CASSLEEARSAAFF. V is TRBV11-2 and J is TRBJ1-1; D uncertain. V lost 0 bases and J 11 bases, leaving 16 bases between the germline ends. Germline V CDR1 and CDR2: SGHAT, FQNNGV. This CDR3 has 14 residues.

This clonotype was seen at least ten times. This chain links TRBV4-2 with TRBJ1-2; maybe TRBD1 (6 bases). This CDR3 contains 16 residues. CDR1 and CDR2 (germline): LGHNA, YNFKEQ. Between the trimmed V and J ends, which lost 0 bases and 1 base, there was a span of 12 bases. This CDR3 is CASSQELDRFNYGYTF. The CDR3 nucleotides are TGTGCCAGCAGCCAAGAACTGGACAGATTTAACTATGGCTACACCTTC.

This clonotype appeared a few times. The gene calls are TRBV30 and TRBJ1-2, with D unclear. Germline values: CDR1 GTSNPN, CDR2 SVGIG (reference sequence). The CDR3 has 15 amino acids. V was pared by 3 bases and J by 0 bases, with 14 bases between. For the CDR3, the DNA is TGTGCCTGGAGCGGGCCCTATTTTGCTAACTATGGCTACACCTTC. Translation: CAWSGPYFANYGYTF.

The chain is built from TRBV7-2 and TRBJ2-2; D ambiguous. The V end lost 3 bases, the J end lost 0 bases, and 8 bases lay between the germline ends. The CDR3 runs 15 residues. From germline, CDR1 is SGHTA and CDR2 FQGNSA. CDR3 nucleotide sequence: TGTGCCAGCAGCTTGTGGCTTTCGAACACCGGGGAGCTGTTTTTT. It encodes CASSLWLSNTGELFF. Full variable domain (remainder filled in from reference TRBV7-2 and TRBJ2-2): GAGVSQSPSNKVTEKGKDVELRCDPISGHTALYWYRQSLGQGLEFLIYFQGNSAPDKSGLPSDRFSAERTGGSVSTLTIQRTQQEDSAVYLCASSLWLSNTGELFFGEGSRLTVL.

A few counts support this clonotype. The chain joins TRBV20-1 to TRBJ1-2; D gene ambiguous. The CDR3 length is 14 residues. Per the germline V gene, CDR1 is DFQATT and CDR2 is SNEGSKA (reference sequence). V lost 0 bases and J 5 bases, leaving 13 bases between the germline ends. CDR3 region: CSARDMGHEYGYTF. The CDR3 region has the DNA TGCAGTGCTAGAGATATGGGCCATGAATATGGCTACACCTTC.

The J gene is TRBJ1-1, the V gene TRBV28, with TRBD1 matching over 8 bases. Unmatched junction bases numbered 6, after V lost 8 bases and J lost 1 base. CDR3 length: 14 amino acids. The V gene's germline CDR1 is MDHEN and CDR2 SYDVKM. The CDR3 nucleotides are TGTGCCAGCTTGTCCGGGACAGGGAACACTGAAGCTTTCTTT. Protein sequence: CASLSGTGNTEAFF. The variable domain in full, with the rest retrieved from reference TRBV28 and TRBJ1-1, is DVKVTQSSRYLVKRTGEKVFLECVQDMDHENMFWYRQDPGLGLRLIYFSYDVKMKEKGDIPEGYSVSREKKERFSLILESASTNQTSMYLCASLSGTGNTEAFFGQGTRLTVV.

This clonotype was seen many times. The rearrangement links TRBV9 to TRBJ2-5; D might be TRBD1 (6 bases). V was clipped by 3 bases and J by 1 base, with 10 bases between them. The CDR3 extends over 14 amino acids. Germline V gives CDR1 SGDLS, CDR2 YYNGEE. CDR3 DNA sequence: TGTGCCAGCAGCGGATGGACAGCCCAAGAGACCCAGTACTTC. This translates into CASSGWTAQETQYF. Using reference TRBV9 and TRBJ2-5 for the parts outside the CDR3, the full variable domain is DSGVTQTPKHLITATGQRVTLRCSPRSGDLSVYWYQQSLDQGLQFLIQYYNGEERAKGNILERFSAQQFPDLHSELNLSSLELGDSALYFCASSGWTAQETQYFGPGTRLLVL.

The CDR3 protein is CATSEAGYNEQFF. The CDR3 region has the DNA TGTGCCACCAGTGAAGCCGGGTACAATGAGCAGTTCTTC. The chain joins TRBV24-1 to TRBJ2-1; D gene unclear. V lost 4 bases, J lost 4 bases, and 7 bases lay in between. CDR1 and CDR2 (germline): KGHDR, SFDVKD. CDR3 size: 13 residues.

This chain connects TRBV19 to TRBJ2-4; D is undetermined. CDR1 is LNHDA and CDR2 is SQIVND in the germline V gene (reference sequence). The CDR3 extends over 16 amino acids. Trimming took off 5 bases at V and 1 base at J, with 15 bases between the two ends. CDR3: CASSHWAGMAKNIQYF. Here the CDR3 DNA reads TGTGCCAGTAGTCATTGGGCAGGCATGGCCAAAAACATTCAGTACTTC.

The chain carries TRBV12-3 or TRBV12-4 and TRBJ1-5; D call uncertain. V was pared by 3 bases and J by 7 bases, with 13 bases between. The CDR3 is made up of 14 amino acids. CDR3 DNA sequence: TGTGCCAGCAGTTTTAGTCTTGGTGGCCAGCCCCAGCATTTT. Translating it yields CASSFSLGGQPQHF.

In this sample, this clonotype turned up a few times. The V call is TRBV27, the J call TRBJ1-5, with D unresolved. From germline, CDR1 is MNHEY and CDR2 SMNVEV (reference sequence). V was clipped by 1 base and J by 5 bases, with 6 bases between them. CDR3 size: 13 residues. CDR3 in amino acids: CASSLLADQPQHF. CDR3 DNA: TGTGCCAGCAGTTTATTAGCGGATCAGCCCCAGCATTTT.

The rearrangement uses TRBV10-2 and TRBJ1-3; 7 bases are a match to TRBD1. This CDR3 comprises 13 residues. Germline values: CDR1 WSHSY, CDR2 SAAADI. The V gene end was trimmed by 6 bases and the J gene end by 5 bases; junction bases not matched to a gene: 4. For the CDR3, the DNA is TGCGCCAGCAGCCAACAGGGGAGAAACACCATATATTTT. Its protein product is CASSQQGRNTIYF.

In this sample, this clonotype turned up a few times. The J gene is TRBJ2-3, the V gene TRBV12-3 or TRBV12-4; 9 bases are shared with TRBD1. The CDR3 totals 17 residues. V lost 4 bases to trimming and J lost 4 bases; unmatched junction nucleotides: 12. This CDR3 reads CASSSHGDRVGPDTQYF. CDR3 nucleotides: TGTGCCAGCAGTTCCCACGGGGACAGGGTAGGACCAGATACGCAGTATTTT.

This clonotype came up a few times. The genes are TRBV6-5 and TRBJ1-2; 9 nucleotides agree with TRBD1. The CDR3 length is 14 residues. V lost 0 bases to trimming and J lost 4 bases; unmatched junction nucleotides: 0. Germline CDR1 is MNHEY and CDR2 is SVGAGI. CDR3 in DNA: TGTGCCAGCAGTTACTCGACAGGGGGCTATGGCTACACCTTC. This sequence encodes CASSYSTGGYGYTF.

This clonotype appeared many times. J is TRBJ1-1 and V is TRBV6-5, with D possibly matching TRBD1 (5 bases). The germline gives CDR1 MNHEY, CDR2 SVGAGI. The V gene lost 7 bases and the J gene lost 4 bases, with 19 bases spanning the gap. The CDR3 is made up of 15 amino acids. In DNA, the CDR3 is TGTGCCAGCACCGGGACCGGGGGAGGTAGCACTGAAGCTTTCTTT. This encodes CASTGTGGGSTEAFF.

The sample holds many counts of this clonotype. The chain recombines TRBV9 with TRBJ2-3, with 8 bases fitting TRBD2. V shed 4 bases and J 2 bases; nucleotides not matched to a gene: 6. Germline V CDR1 and CDR2: SGDLS, YYNGEE. This CDR3 region has 15 residues. CDR3 DNA: TGTGCCAGCAGCCCCACTAGCGGACACACAGATACGCAGTATTTT. Translating it yields CASSPTSGHTDTQYF.

The table lists this clonotype with many counts. The chain employs TRBV7-2 and TRBJ2-2, with no clear D. The germline V gene has CDR1 SGHTA and CDR2 FQGNSA. The ends were cut back, 3 bases at V and 0 bases at J, with 5 bases in the middle. This CDR3 contains 14 residues. CDR3 protein: CASSFRANTGELFF. DNA for the CDR3: TGTGCCAGCAGCTTTAGGGCGAACACCGGGGAGCTGTTTTTT.

V and J are TRBV2 and TRBJ2-2; 7 nucleotides agree with TRBD1. The ends lost 5 bases at V and 4 bases at J; junction bases unmatched: 4. Germline CDR1 SNHLY, CDR2 FYNNEI. This CDR3 has 14 amino acids. The CDR3 DNA is TGTGCCAGCAGTAGGGACAGATTCACCGGGGAGCTGTTTTTT. Residues: CASSRDRFTGELFF.

Comments on this clonotype: At one boundary the junction diverges from the germline segment, which might be a read error. The chain joins TRBV7-3 to TRBJ2-3, with D uncertain. The CDR3 contains 14 residues. Germline V CDR1 and CDR2: SGHTA, FQGTGA. The CDR3 DNA is TGTGCCAGCAGCCCGGCTCACAGCACAGATAGGCAGTATTTT. This gives the protein CASSPAHSTDRQYF.

The genes are TRBV5-1 and TRBJ2-5; D remains unclear. V shed 0 bases and J shed 0 bases, with 12 bases lying between them. The CDR3 length is 16 residues. Germline values: CDR1 SGHRS, CDR2 YFSETQ. CDR3 region: CASSLGGREYQETQYF. In DNA, the CDR3 is TGCGCCAGCAGCTTGGGTGGCAGAGAATACCAAGAGACCCAGTACTTC.

This clonotype was counted many times. The rearrangement joins TRBV6-5 to TRBJ1-5; D remains ambiguous. Germline assignment: CDR1 MNHEY and CDR2 SVGAGI. CDR3 size: 13 residues. The ends were cut back, 0 bases at V and 5 bases at J, with 5 bases in the middle. CDR3 loop: CASSYSLDQPQHF. In DNA form, the CDR3 reads TGTGCCAGCAGTTACTCCCTAGATCAGCCCCAGCATTTT.

In this sample, this clonotype turned up many times. The gene calls are TRBV20-1 and TRBJ2-3; D gene ambiguous. CDR1 is DFQATT, CDR2 SNEGSKA, per germline (reference sequence). V was cut by 3 bases and J by 3 bases, with 13 bases left in between. The CDR3 has 14 amino acids. Here the CDR3 reads CSARDPERTDTQYF. As DNA, the CDR3 is TGCAGTGCTAGGGACCCCGAACGAACAGATACGCAGTATTTT.

This clonotype was counted many times. J is TRBJ1-5 and V is TRBV7-2; no firm D call. V lost 2 bases and J 0 bases, leaving 8 bases between the germline ends. The CDR3 sequence is 15 residues long. The germline V gene encodes CDR1 SGHTA and CDR2 FQGNSA. The CDR3, as DNA: TGTGCCAGCAGCTTACAGTTGAATAGCAATCAGCCCCAGCATTTT. Protein sequence: CASSLQLNSNQPQHF.

Concerning this clonotype: Compared with germline, one end of the junction differs, possibly owing to a read error. V usage is TRBV7-2 and J usage is TRBJ2-7; D assignment may be TRBD1 or TRBD2 (5 bases each). Germline V gene sequence: CDR1 SGHTA, CDR2 FQGNSA. This CDR3 spans 15 amino acids. This chain's CDR3 is CACSFAYGATYEQYF. The DNA of the CDR3 is TGTGCCTGCAGCTTTGCATACGGGGCCACCTACGAGCAGTACTTC.

Many counts were recorded for this clonotype. This chain connects TRBV6-2 or TRBV6-3 to TRBJ2-7, with no clear D. The V and J ends lost 6 bases and 3 bases respectively, with 6 bases between them. CDR1 and CDR2 from the germline V gene are MNHEY and SVGEGT. The CDR3 is 11 amino acids. CDR3 sequence: CASRRYYEQYF. The CDR3 DNA sequence: TGTGCCAGCAGGCGATACTACGAGCAGTACTTC.